The next 20 T cell receptor beta chains were all read from a single sample in a study of CD8 T cells in ankylosing spondylitis. TCRdb re-called the 5' RACE reads through MiXCR, storing one row per CDR3 protein. Among more than 300,000 distinct CDR3 sequences, roughly 12% were seen once, and the ten largest hold 9.1%. What was sequenced was blood, either unsorted or a sorted T cell fraction (not recorded which). These TCRs come from a female donor with ankylosing spondylitis or in good health (not recorded which).

The chain uses TRBV2 and TRBJ1-5; D is possibly TRBD1 (5 bases). Trimming took off 6 bases at V and 0 bases at J, with 9 bases between the two ends. The CDR3 has 14 residues. The V gene's germline CDR1 is SNHLY and CDR2 FYNNEI. CDR3 sequence reads: CASSGDRSNQPQHF. In DNA, the CDR3 is TGTGCCAGCAGCGGGGACCGTAGCAATCAGCCCCAGCATTTT.

The V call is TRBV9, the J call TRBJ2-1, with 10 bases that match TRBD2. The CDR3 extends over 12 amino acids. Germline lookup yields CDR1 SGDLS and CDR2 YYNGEE. Unmatched junction bases numbered 4, after V lost 0 bases and J lost 16 bases. The CDR3 nucleotides are TGTGCCAGCAGCGTAGAAGCGGGGGGGCTCTTCTTC. It is translated as CASSVEAGGLFF.

The gene calls are TRBV15 and TRBJ1-1; D possibly corresponds to TRBD1 (6 bases). The CDR3 runs to 14 residues. V shed 0 bases and J shed 3 bases, with 8 bases lying between them. The V gene's germline CDR1 is LNHNV and CDR2 YYDKDF (reference sequence). The CDR3 region has the DNA TGTGCCACCAGCAGAGAACAGGGATACACTGAAGCTTTCTTT. Translated, it gives CATSREQGYTEAFF. The whole variable domain, filled in from reference TRBV15 and TRBJ1-1, reads DAMVIQNPRYQVTQFGKPVTLSCSQTLNHNVMYWYQQKSSQAPKLLFHYYDKDFNNEADTPDNFQSRRPNTSFCFLDIRSPGLGDTAMYLCATSREQGYTEAFFGQGTRLTVV.

In its sample, this clonotype was seen many times. This chain connects TRBV7-2 to TRBJ1-2; TRBD1 matches 8 bases. CDR1 and CDR2 from the germline V gene are SGHTA and FQGNSA. The CDR3 length is 14 residues. With V trimmed by 5 bases and J by 4 bases, 6 bases remained unmatched. The CDR3 DNA follows: TGTGCCAGCAGCGCGAGACAGGGGAGCTATGGCTACACCTTC. This translates into CASSARQGSYGYTF.

This clonotype has at least ten counts. A junction boundary mismatches the germline segment, possibly from a read error. The chain couples TRBV7-2 to TRBJ2-5, with TRBD2 matching 10 bases. The germline gives CDR1 SGHTA, CDR2 FQGNSA. The CDR3 is made up of 14 amino acids. CDR3 bases: TGTGCCAGCAGCTCATCCGGGACTAGCGATCCTTCCCCCTTC. It yields the protein CASSSSGTSDPSPF.

In this sample, this clonotype turned up many times. The chain recombines TRBV6-2 or TRBV6-3 with TRBJ1-6, with D hard to call. V shed 6 bases and J shed 6 bases, with 12 bases lying between them. The CDR3 has 14 amino acids. Germline values: CDR1 MNHEY, CDR2 SVGEGT. CDR3: CASRPGPANSPLHF. The CDR3 DNA reads as TGTGCCAGCAGGCCGGGTCCAGCTAATTCACCCCTCCACTTT.

This clonotype was seen at least ten times. The chain has TRBV5-1 and TRBJ2-3, with 9 bases lining up with TRBD2. The CDR3 extends over 15 amino acids. Germline-derived CDR1 and CDR2 are SGHRS and YFSETQ. After removal of 0 bases from V and 4 bases from J, the junction contained 3 bases not matched to a gene. CDR3 amino acids: CASSLELAGADTQYF. CDR3 nucleotides: TGCGCCAGCAGCTTGGAATTAGCGGGGGCAGATACGCAGTATTTT.

This clonotype has ten or more counts. The rearrangement joins TRBV29-1 to TRBJ2-3; D is unclear. This CDR3 contains 14 residues. V lost 4 bases, J lost 4 bases, and 15 bases lay in between. Looked up from germline, CDR1 is SQVTM and CDR2 is ANQGSEA. The CDR3 region is CSVGYRQPADTQYF. DNA of the CDR3: TGCAGCGTTGGATACCGGCAGCCCGCAGATACGCAGTATTTT.

This clonotype was detected many times. The gene calls are TRBV20-1 and TRBJ2-7, with D hard to call. This CDR3 region has 14 residues. CDR1 and CDR2 from the germline V gene are DFQATT and SNEGSKA (reference sequence). Between the trimmed V and J ends, which lost 6 bases and 0 bases, there was a span of 15 bases. Here the CDR3 reads CSAAHPLSSYEQYF. For the CDR3, the DNA is TGCAGTGCCGCCCATCCACTGAGCTCCTACGAGCAGTACTTC.

This clonotype has at least ten counts. The CDR3 loop is CASSFTSRDTEAFF. In DNA form, the CDR3 reads TGTGCCAGCAGCTTCACTTCAAGGGACACTGAAGCTTTCTTT. V usage is TRBV5-6 and J usage is TRBJ1-1; no clear D gene. Trimming stripped 2 bases from V and 3 bases from J, with 11 bases between. Germline V gives CDR1 SGHDT, CDR2 YYEEEE. This CDR3 comprises 14 residues.

This clonotype was observed many times. CDR3 bases: TGCAGTGCTAGAGCCGAACTAGCGGCGTTTGTCTCTGGGGCCAACGTCCTGACTTTC. This codes for CSARAELAAFVSGANVLTF. The rearrangement uses TRBV20-1 and TRBJ2-6, with 8 bases that match TRBD2. The germline CDR1 and CDR2 sequences are DFQATT and SNEGSKA (reference sequence). The CDR3 length is 19 residues. The trim removed 1 base at V and 0 bases at J, leaving 11 bases unmatched.

Many counts were recorded for this clonotype. The genes are TRBV7-8 and TRBJ2-1; maybe TRBD2 (6 bases). Trimming removed 5 bases at V and 9 bases at J, with 20 bases between. CDR3 length: 15 residues. Germline CDR1 SGHVS, CDR2 FQNEAQ. The CDR3 spells CASSPRLGREIEQFF. The CDR3 nucleotides read TGTGCCAGCAGCCCTCGGCTAGGGCGGGAAATTGAGCAGTTCTTC.

This clonotype was recorded many times. V and J are TRBV29-1 and TRBJ2-7; 8 nucleotides agree with TRBD2. Trimming removed 4 bases from V and 2 bases from J; junction bases left unmatched: 7. Germline CDR1 is SQVTM and CDR2 is ANQGSEA. The CDR3 length is 14 residues. The CDR3 is CSVVLADVTYEQYF. The CDR3 coding sequence is TGCAGCGTTGTACTAGCGGATGTCACCTACGAGCAGTACTTC.

The sample holds many counts of this clonotype. The V call is TRBV29-1, the J call TRBJ2-7; TRBD2 matches at 8 bases. The CDR3 is made up of 16 amino acids. Germline CDR1 and CDR2: SQVTM and ANQGSEA. The junction had 11 bases not matched to a gene; V was cut back by 4 bases and J by 0 bases. CDR3 coding DNA: TGCAGCGTTGGTTCGAGCGGGGGCCCATCCTCCTACGAGCAGTACTTC. It translates to CSVGSSGGPSSYEQYF.

V usage is TRBV5-1 and J usage is TRBJ2-1, with D possibly TRBD2 on 5 matching bases. Germline CDR1 is SGHRS and CDR2 is YFSETQ. This CDR3 comprises 13 residues. With 5 bases removed from V and 6 bases from J, the gap between germline ends came to 12 bases. The CDR3 DNA reads as TGCGCCAGCAGGGAGGTCAGCGGCAATGAGCAGTTCTTC. Amino acid sequence: CASREVSGNEQFF.

The chain carries TRBV29-1 and TRBJ2-7; TRBD1 matches 8 bases. CDR1 is SQVTM, CDR2 ANQGSEA, per germline. This CDR3 region has 13 residues. Unmatched junction bases numbered 7, after V lost 7 bases and J lost 2 bases. The CDR3 reads CSAWTGIPYEQYF. The CDR3, as DNA: TGCAGCGCTTGGACAGGGATTCCCTACGAGCAGTACTTC.

The chain recombines TRBV4-1 with TRBJ2-2; D might be TRBD1 or TRBD2, each matching 6 bases. Germline V gene lookup returns CDR1 MGHRA and CDR2 YSYEKL. V was shortened by 3 bases and J by 2 bases, with 13 bases between the two germline ends. The CDR3 spans 16 residues. CDR3 sequence (DNA): TGCGCCAGCAGCCACTTCGGAGGGGGAAACACCGGGGAGCTGTTTTTT. It is translated as CASSHFGGGNTGELFF.

About this clonotype itself: Its ends do not fully match the called genes, so a read error is possible. The J gene is TRBJ1-5, the V gene TRBV10-2; D gene unclear. The length of the CDR3 is 14 residues. Germline V lookup: CDR1 WSHSY, CDR2 SAAADI. The DNA for the CDR3 is TGCGCCAGCAGTGAACCGGGTCCCAATCACCCCCAGCATTTT. Protein sequence: CASSEPGPNHPQHF.

In this sample, this clonotype turned up many times. This chain links TRBV11-2 with TRBJ2-4; TRBD2 is a possible D gene (6 bases). CDR1 is SGHAT, CDR2 FQNNGV, per germline. V lost 5 bases and J 0 bases, leaving 11 bases between the germline ends. The CDR3 runs to 15 residues. CDR3 coding DNA: TGTGCCAGCAGCCGAGCGGGTTTAGCCAAAAACATTCAGTACTTC. Translating gives CASSRAGLAKNIQYF.

In this sample, this clonotype turned up many times. The chain employs TRBV20-1 and TRBJ2-3, with D perhaps matching TRBD2 (6 bases). Germline-derived CDR1 and CDR2 are DFQATT and SNEGSKA (reference sequence). V lost 3 bases and J lost 4, with 11 bases in between. The CDR3 length is 13 residues. CDR3 amino acids: CSASGGIADTQYF. CDR3 DNA: TGCAGTGCTAGCGGGGGTATTGCAGATACGCAGTATTTT.